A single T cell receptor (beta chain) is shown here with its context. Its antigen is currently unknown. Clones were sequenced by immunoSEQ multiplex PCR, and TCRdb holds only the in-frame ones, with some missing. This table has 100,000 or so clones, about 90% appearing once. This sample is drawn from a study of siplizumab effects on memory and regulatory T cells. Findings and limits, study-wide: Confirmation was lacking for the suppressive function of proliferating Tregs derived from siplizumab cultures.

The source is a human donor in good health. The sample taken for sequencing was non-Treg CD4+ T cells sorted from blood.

The CDR3 DNA is TGTGCCAGCAGCTCAACCGGGACAGGGGCCTACGAGCAGTACTTC. It codes for CASSSTGTGAYEQYF. The chain joins TRBV7-2 to TRBJ2-7; 10 bases align to TRBD1. The CDR3 runs 15 residues. V lost 4 bases and J lost 2; bases outside the gene matches: 5. Germline values: CDR1 SGHTA, CDR2 FQGNSA. The entire variable domain, with the rest obtained from reference TRBV7-2 and TRBJ2-7, is as follows: GAGVSQSPSNKVTEKGKDVELRCDPISGHTALYWYRQSLGQGLEFLIYFQGNSAPDKSGLPSDRFSAERTGGSVSTLTIQRTQQEDSAVYLCASSSTGTGAYEQYFGPGTRLTVT.